The rows below give T cell receptor beta chains drawn from one sample of a study of cytomegalovirus exposure and HLA in healthy donors. Sequenced by immunoSEQ multiplex PCR; TCRdb stores in-frame clones only, minus some. The repertoire holds about 240,000 clones, 80% to 85% seen once, with about 7.5% in the top ten. Material for sequencing was PBMCs. The receptor set was obtained from a woman aged 55-75 years in good health and CMV-seropositive. Both conserved end residues are part of each CDR3. Fields, in order: clone size, D gene, J gene, V gene, CDR3 DNA, CDR3 protein. The D gene is left open where the match is weak. For some rows the clone size is stated as once, few or many, or as a class when expanded; others skip it.

size: .
D: TRBD2
J: TRBJ2-1
V: TRBV6-6
DNA: TGTGCCAGCCTCGAGCGGGAGCAGAACAATGAGCAGTTCTTC
CDR3: CASLEREQNNEQFF

size: .
D: TRBD2
J: TRBJ2-1
V: TRBV7-9
DNA: TGTGCCAGCAGCAGACTAGCGGGAGGGGGCGAGCAGTTCTTC
CDR3: CASSRLAGGGEQFF

size: .
D: TRBD1
J: TRBJ2-7
V: TRBV5-6
DNA: TGTGCCAGCAGCTTATACAGGGGCGAAGCCCTCTCCTACGAGCAGTACTTC
CDR3: CASSLYRGEALSYEQYF

size: .
D: .
J: TRBJ2-1
V: TRBV30
DNA: TGTGCCTGGAGCCCTTCCTCGGGCAATGAGCAGTTCTTC
CDR3: CAWSPSSGNEQFF

size: .
D: .
J: TRBJ1-1
V: TRBV7-9
DNA: TGTTCCAGCAGCTTGAATGAGGGGAACACTGAAGCTTTCTTT
CDR3: CSSSLNEGNTEAFF

size: .
D: .
J: TRBJ1-2
V: TRBV5-6
DNA: TGTGCCAGCAGCTTGCGACGGGACTATGGCTACACCTTC
CDR3: CASSLRRDYGYTF

size: .
D: .
J: TRBJ1-5
V: TRBV27
DNA: TGCGCCAGCAGTCCGCAACAGGGAGGGGGCAATCAGCCCCAGCATTTT
CDR3: CASSPQQGGGNQPQHF

size: .
D: .
J: TRBJ1-3
V: TRBV30
DNA: TGTGCCTGGAGTCTTGGCAGCTCTGGAAACACCATATATTTT
CDR3: CAWSLGSSGNTIYF

size: .
D: .
J: TRBJ2-3
V: TRBV5-1
DNA: TGCGCCAGCAGCTTGGCAGGGGCTAGCACAGATACGCAGTATTTT
CDR3: CASSLAGASTDTQYF

size: .
D: TRBD1
J: TRBJ1-5
V: TRBV28
DNA: TGTGCCAGCAGTTTTTTCGACAGGGATCAGCCCCAGCATTTT
CDR3: CASSFFDRDQPQHF

size: few
D: TRBD2
J: TRBJ2-1
V: TRBV5-4
DNA: TGTGCCAGCAGCCTTCCCGGGACTAGAGGGTACAATGAGCAGTTCTTC
CDR3: CASSLPGTRGYNEQFF

size: .
D: .
J: TRBJ1-3
V: TRBV29-1
DNA: TGCAGCGCGAGCAGGGGAAGTGGAAACACCATATATTTT
CDR3: CSASRGSGNTIYF

size: .
D: .
J: TRBJ1-4
V: TRBV13
DNA: TGTGCCAGCAGCTTAGGCCCACAGGGCCCCAATGAAAAACTGTTTTTT
CDR3: CASSLGPQGPNEKLFF

size: .
D: TRBD1
J: TRBJ1-1
V: TRBV6-5
DNA: TGTGCCAGCAGTTACATGGGACAGGGGGCGAGGACTGAAGCTTTCTTT
CDR3: CASSYMGQGARTEAFF

size: .
D: TRBD2
J: TRBJ2-3
V: TRBV7-8
DNA: TGTGCCAGCAGCTTAGCCACGGGACTAGCGTATAGCACAGATACGCAGTATTTT
CDR3: CASSLATGLAYSTDTQYF

size: .
D: TRBD2
J: TRBJ2-2
V: TRBV7-6
DNA: TGTGCCAGCAGCCTATTACAATCTCCGGGACTAGCGGGAGTAACCGGGGAGCTGTTTTTT
CDR3: CASSLLQSPGLAGVTGELFF

size: few
D: .
J: TRBJ2-7
V: TRBV29-1
DNA: TGCAGCGTTGTGAGGGATTCGGCTTACGAGCAGTACTTC
CDR3: CSVVRDSAYEQYF

size: .
D: TRBD2
J: TRBJ2-7
V: TRBV11-2
DNA: TGTGCCAGCAGCACACTAGCGGACCTAGCCTTCCGGGTCGAGCAGTACTTC
CDR3: CASSTLADLAFRVEQYF

size: .
D: TRBD1
J: TRBJ1-1
V: TRBV6-5
DNA: TGTGCCAGCAGTACCACAGGGGCTGGCACTGAAGCTTTCTTT
CDR3: CASSTTGAGTEAFF

size: .
D: TRBD1
J: TRBJ1-5
V: TRBV30
DNA: TGTGCCTGGAGTCTGAGGGACAGGGAGTTCCAGCCCCAGCATTTT
CDR3: CAWSLRDREFQPQHF

size: .
D: TRBD2
J: TRBJ2-1
V: TRBV9
DNA: TGTGCCAGCAGCGGAACCGGGACTAGCGGGAACGGCGACTCCTACAATGAGCAGTTCTTC
CDR3: CASSGTGTSGNGDSYNEQFF

size: .
D: .
J: TRBJ2-1
V: TRBV9
DNA: TGTGCCAGCAGCGTACTAGCGACCCTGTCCTACAATGAGCAGTTCTTC
CDR3: CASSVLATLSYNEQFF

size: .
D: .
J: TRBJ1-5
V: TRBV28
DNA: TGTGCCAGCAGCCCCAACAGGGTTAATCAGCCCCAGCATTTT
CDR3: CASSPNRVNQPQHF

size: .
D: TRBD1
J: TRBJ2-5
V: TRBV9
DNA: TGTGCCAGCAGCCTTGGGACAGGGGTTAATATAGAGACCCAGTACTTC
CDR3: CASSLGTGVNIETQYF

size: .
D: TRBD1
J: TRBJ1-2
V: TRBV5-6
DNA: TGTGCCAGCAGCTTGGTGCAGGGGGGAATAGCTAACTATGGCTACACCTTC
CDR3: CASSLVQGGIANYGYTF

size: few
D: TRBD1
J: TRBJ2-2
V: TRBV19
DNA: TGTGCCAGCCAGACAGGGGGCGGCGGGACGCGGGTCGGGGAGCTGTTTTTT
CDR3: CASQTGGGGTRVGELFF

size: .
D: TRBD1
J: TRBJ2-7
V: TRBV6-5
DNA: TGTGCCAGTTGGACAGGAAGCTCCTACGAGCAGTACTTC
CDR3: CASWTGSSYEQYF

size: .
D: .
J: TRBJ2-2
V: TRBV6-6
DNA: TGTGCCAGCAGTTACCCTACTAGGATGGACACCGGGGAGCTGTTTTTT
CDR3: CASSYPTRMDTGELFF

size: few
D: TRBD2
J: TRBJ2-7
V: TRBV4-2
DNA: TGTGCCAGCAGCCAAGGGGCTAGCGGGAGCATCGGCGAGCAGTACTTC
CDR3: CASSQGASGSIGEQYF

size: few
D: TRBD1
J: TRBJ2-1
V: TRBV6-1
DNA: TGTGCCAGCAGTGAATCCAGGGGGCGCTTAGCTGAGCAGTTCTTC
CDR3: CASSESRGRLAEQFF

size: .
D: TRBD2
J: TRBJ2-1
V: TRBV11-3
DNA: TGTGCCAGCAGCTCTGCCTGGGGTAGCGGGAGGGAGGCGGGTGAGCAGTTCTTC
CDR3: CASSSAWGSGREAGEQFF

size: .
D: .
J: TRBJ2-1
V: TRBV4-1
DNA: TGCGCCAGCAGCCAACCTCTAGCCGATGAGCAGTTCTTC
CDR3: CASSQPLADEQFF

size: .
D: .
J: TRBJ1-2
V: TRBV29-1
DNA: TGCAGCGTTGAAGAAGCGTATGGCTACACCTTC
CDR3: CSVEEAYGYTF

size: .
D: TRBD1
J: TRBJ2-2
V: TRBV29-1
DNA: TGCAGCGTTGTGGCAGGGGGCGGCGGGGAGCTGTTTTTT
CDR3: CSVVAGGGGELFF

size: .
D: .
J: TRBJ1-1
V: TRBV19
DNA: TGTGCCAGTAGTGACGGACTTGTCCAGAACACTGAAGCTTTCTTT
CDR3: CASSDGLVQNTEAFF

size: .
D: .
J: TRBJ2-2
V: TRBV5-1
DNA: TGCGCCAGCAACGGAGCGGGGAACACCGGGGAGCTGTTTTTT
CDR3: CASNGAGNTGELFF

size: .
D: .
J: TRBJ1-2
V: TRBV7-9
DNA: TGTTCCAGCAGCTTACTTTTTAGGGGCGGTGGCTACACCTTC
CDR3: CSSSLLFRGGGYTF

size: .
D: .
J: TRBJ2-3
V: TRBV6-1
DNA: TGTGCCAGCAGTGAAGCTGCAGGGCGGATTACAGATACGCAGTATTTT
CDR3: CASSEAAGRITDTQYF

size: once
D: .
J: TRBJ2-7
V: TRBV6-6
DNA: TGTGCCAGCAGTTACGGAGAGAGACAGACGCCCGAGCAGTACTTC
CDR3: CASSYGERQTPEQYF

size: .
D: .
J: TRBJ1-2
V: TRBV27
DNA: TGTGCCAGCAGTTTATTCGAGAACTATGGCTACACCTTC
CDR3: CASSLFENYGYTF

size: .
D: TRBD1
J: TRBJ1-2
V: TRBV6-5
DNA: TGTGCCAGCAGCCTAGGACAGGTCCCTACCTATGGCTACACCTTC
CDR3: CASSLGQVPTYGYTF

size: .
D: TRBD2
J: TRBJ2-2
V: TRBV5-4
DNA: TGTGCCAGCAGCTTCTGGACTAGGGGCACCGGGGAGCTGTTTTTT
CDR3: CASSFWTRGTGELFF

size: .
D: .
J: TRBJ1-2
V: TRBV6-1
DNA: TGTGCCAGCAGTGAACTCCCGACAGGAAACTATGGCTACACCTTC
CDR3: CASSELPTGNYGYTF

size: .
D: .
J: TRBJ2-7
V: TRBV11-3
DNA: TGTGCCAGCAGCCGGGAGTCGTCCTACGAGCAGTACTTC
CDR3: CASSRESSYEQYF

size: few
D: .
J: TRBJ1-1
V: TRBV10-3
DNA: TGTGCCATCAGGCTAGACAGTGAAGCTTTCTTT
CDR3: CAIRLDSEAFF

size: .
D: TRBD2
J: TRBJ2-7
V: TRBV18
DNA: TGTGCCAGCTCACCCCTAGGACTAGCGGGAGGGTTGGAGCAGTACTTC
CDR3: CASSPLGLAGGLEQYF

size: .
D: .
J: TRBJ1-1
V: TRBV4-1
DNA: TGCGCCAGCAGCCATAGGACAGATAACACTGAAGCTTTCTTT
CDR3: CASSHRTDNTEAFF

size: .
D: .
J: TRBJ1-4
V: TRBV7-2
DNA: TGTGCCAGCAGCTTAGTCGGGGGACTTAATGAAAAACTGTTTTTT
CDR3: CASSLVGGLNEKLFF

size: once
D: TRBD1
J: TRBJ2-1
V: TRBV5-1
DNA: TGCGCCAGCACCCAGGGGGCGTCGTACAATGAGCAGTTCTTC
CDR3: CASTQGASYNEQFF